One and the same sample provided the 11 T cell receptor beta chains below, sequenced in a study of T cell changes during pregnancy in multiple sclerosis. Clones were sequenced by immunoSEQ multiplex PCR, and TCRdb holds only the in-frame ones, with some missing. The data show approximately 33,000 clones, about 91% seen once. Here the sequenced sample was CD4+ T cells from peripheral blood mononuclear cells, taken in the first trimester of pregnancy. Source of these receptors: a female donor in good health, enrolled as a control in a pregnancy study.

The chain uses TRBV5-5 and TRBJ1-3; D not resolved. Germline CDR1 reads SGHKS; CDR2 reads YYEKEE (reference sequence). This CDR3 contains 17 residues. V lost 7 bases and J lost 0, with 20 bases in between. The DNA for the CDR3 is TGTGCCAGCGATCCCACCTTGAGTGGGAGCTCTGGAAACACCATATATTTT. It specifies CASDPTLSGSSGNTIYF. Full variable domain (outside the CDR3, taken from reference TRBV5-5 and TRBJ1-3): DAGVTQSPTHLIKTRGQQVTLRCSPISGHKSVSWYQQVLGQGPQFIFQYYEKEERGRGNFPDRFSARQFPNYSSELNVNALLLGDSALYLCASDPTLSGSSGNTIYFGEGSWLTVV.

This clone was seen a single time. The genes are TRBV19 and TRBJ2-5, with 12 bases aligning to TRBD2. With 5 bases clipped from V and 3 bases from J, the junction kept 4 bases outside the gene matches. CDR1 LNHDA and CDR2 SQIVND come from the germline V gene (reference sequence). The length of the CDR3 is 15 residues. CDR3 DNA: TGTGCCAGTAGTGACCGACTAGCGGGGGAAGAGACCCAGTACTTC. Its protein product is CASSDRLAGEETQYF. The variable domain in full, completed from reference TRBV19 and TRBJ2-5, reads DGGITQSPKYLFRKEGQNVTLSCEQNLNHDAMYWYRQDPGQGLRLIYYSQIVNDFQKGDIAEGYSVSREKKESFPLTVTSAQKNPTAFYLCASSDRLAGEETQYFGPGTRLLVL.

This chain links TRBV11-3 with TRBJ1-6; D might be TRBD1 (6 bases). The CDR3 length is 17 residues. The germline gives CDR1 SGHNT, CDR2 YENEEA. Trimming cost V 0 bases and J 0 bases, with 9 bases left between them. The DNA for the CDR3 is TGTGCCAGCAGCTTAGAGGCAGGGGCCTCCTATAATTCACCCCTCCACTTT. It codes for CASSLEAGASYNSPLHF.

The chain uses TRBV2 and TRBJ1-2; TRBD1 might be the D (5 bases). The germline V and J ends were trimmed by 8 bases and 5 bases, with 21 bases remaining between them. CDR1 SNHLY and CDR2 FYNNEI come from the germline V gene. This CDR3 contains 15 residues. CDR3 bases: TGTGCCAGCGGCGCGGGGGAAGAGTTGATTTATGGCTACACCTTC. This encodes CASGAGEELIYGYTF.

The CDR3 bases are TGTGCCAGCAGCGGCCGGGACAGGGATGATCAGCCCCAGCATTTT. It yields the protein CASSGRDRDDQPQHF. The V call is TRBV4-2, the J call TRBJ1-5; 9 nucleotides match TRBD1. The CDR3 covers 15 residues. The trim removed 5 bases at V and 5 bases at J, leaving 7 bases unmatched. Germline CDR1 reads LGHNA; CDR2 reads YNFKEQ.

This chain uses TRBV6-4 with TRBJ2-1; 7 bases agree with TRBD1. The CDR3 has 15 residues. V dropped 0 bases and J dropped 6; count of bases not matched to a gene: 5. The V gene's germline CDR1 is MRHNA and CDR2 SNTAGT. The CDR3 region is CASSDSMAGGNEQFF. DNA for the CDR3: TGTGCCAGCAGTGACTCTATGGCAGGGGGCAATGAGCAGTTCTTC.

V usage is TRBV6-6 and J usage is TRBJ1-4; a weak D match, TRBD1 (5 bases). From germline, CDR1 is MNHNY and CDR2 SVGAGI (reference sequence). The CDR3 covers 14 residues. V lost 5 bases and J 8 bases, leaving 15 bases between the germline ends. CDR3 loop: CASSPGGSSEKLFF. The CDR3 bases are TGTGCCAGCAGTCCCGGGGGGTCCTCCGAAAAACTGTTTTTT.

The chain combines TRBV5-4 with TRBJ2-3; 9 bases are shared with TRBD2. With 3 bases clipped from V and 1 base from J, the junction kept 0 bases outside the gene matches. The CDR3 is made up of 14 amino acids. Germline-derived CDR1 and CDR2 are SGHNT and YYREEE (reference sequence). In DNA form, the CDR3 reads TGTGCCAGCAGCTCTAGCGGGGGCACAGATACGCAGTATTTT. Translating it yields CASSSSGGTDTQYF.

The V gene is TRBV5-5, the J gene TRBJ2-2; the D gene is possibly TRBD1 (5 bases). The CDR3 has 14 residues. Germline CDR1 reads SGHKS; CDR2 reads YYEKEE (reference sequence). The V end lost 4 bases, the J end lost 3 bases, and 10 bases lay between the germline ends. The CDR3 here is CASSPTVDTGELFF. For the CDR3, the DNA is TGTGCCAGCAGCCCGACAGTCGACACCGGGGAGCTGTTTTTT.

This clone has just one count. This chain uses TRBV9 with TRBJ1-2; 11 bases line up with TRBD1. CDR1 is SGDLS, CDR2 YYNGEE, per germline. The CDR3 runs to 15 residues. Germline trimming cut 3 bases from V and 5 bases from J; bases unmatched to any gene: 6. The CDR3 DNA follows: TGTGCCAGCAGCGCTGGGACAGGGGGTAGTTATGGCTACACCTTC. It encodes CASSAGTGGSYGYTF.

The chain links TRBV7-2 to TRBJ1-2; 9 bases are a match to TRBD1. Germline CDR1 reads SGHTA; CDR2 reads FQGNSA. The junction had 10 bases not matched to a gene; V was cut back by 4 bases and J by 4 bases. The CDR3 has 16 residues. The CDR3 DNA reads as TGTGCCAGCAGCTCCGCCGGGACAGGGCTCCTCTATGGCTACACCTTC. Amino acids: CASSSAGTGLLYGYTF. Using reference TRBV7-2 and TRBJ1-2 for the parts outside the CDR3, the full variable domain is GAGVSQSPSNKVTEKGKDVELRCDPISGHTALYWYRQSLGQGLEFLIYFQGNSAPDKSGLPSDRFSAERTGGSVSTLTIQRTQQEDSAVYLCASSSAGTGLLYGYTFGSGTRLTVV.